This record concerns one T cell receptor (beta chain) sequence. The antigen remains undetermined. These data come from a study of shared clonotypes between healthy human individuals. Study-level results: Generally, naive subsets came out with larger estimated richness than memory subsets. Donors were few, which limited the genetic and exposure-history diversity represented.

Per the germline V gene, CDR1 is SGHNT and CDR2 is YYREEE (reference sequence). Trimming removed 1 base at V and 6 bases at J, with 11 bases between. The CDR3 contains 14 residues. Assay execution proceeded at the deep level. TCRdb keeps only in-frame clones here, not all; method: immunoSEQ multiplex PCR. The profile covers approximately 2,000,000 clones, with under 95% appearing a single time and more than 0.35% taken by the ten largest. The sample taken for sequencing was naive CD4+ T cells from PBMCs. Subset: CD45RA+ positively selected. V and J are TRBV5-4 and TRBJ2-1, with D tentatively TRBD2 (5 bases). This TCR was sampled from a man younger than 30 in good health. Some clones in this sample may be carry-over from other donors' samples. CDR3 bases: TGTGCCAGCAGCTTGTTACTAGTTTCCAATGAGCAGTTCTTC. Its protein product is CASSLLLVSNEQFF.